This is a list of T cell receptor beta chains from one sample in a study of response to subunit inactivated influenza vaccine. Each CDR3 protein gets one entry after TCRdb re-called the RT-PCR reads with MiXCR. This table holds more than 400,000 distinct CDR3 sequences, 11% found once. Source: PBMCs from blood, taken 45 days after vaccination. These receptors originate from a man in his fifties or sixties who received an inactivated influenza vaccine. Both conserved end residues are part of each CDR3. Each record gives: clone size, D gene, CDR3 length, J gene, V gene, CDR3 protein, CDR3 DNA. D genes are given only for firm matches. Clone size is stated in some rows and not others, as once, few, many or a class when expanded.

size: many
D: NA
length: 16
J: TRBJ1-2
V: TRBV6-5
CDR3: CASSYVVEGSTYGYTF
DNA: TGTGCCAGCAGTTACGTTGTGGAGGGGAGCACCTATGGCTACACCTTC

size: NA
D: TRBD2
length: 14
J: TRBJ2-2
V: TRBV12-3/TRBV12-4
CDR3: CASSSGGNSHALFF
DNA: TGTGCCAGCAGCAGCGGGGGAAATTCCCACGCGCTGTTTTTT

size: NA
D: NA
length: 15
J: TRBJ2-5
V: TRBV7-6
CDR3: CASSLFTSSGETQYF
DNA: TGTGCCAGCAGCTTATTCACTAGCAGCGGAGAGACCCAGTACTTC

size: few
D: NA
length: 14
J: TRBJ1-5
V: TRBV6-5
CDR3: CASSYSGNGQPQHF
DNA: TGTGCCAGCAGTTACTCAGGGAACGGTCAGCCCCAGCATTTT

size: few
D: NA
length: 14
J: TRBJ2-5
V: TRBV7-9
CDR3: CASTLGPDYDDQYF
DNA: TGTGCCAGCACCTTGGGACCGGACTACGATGACCAGTACTTC

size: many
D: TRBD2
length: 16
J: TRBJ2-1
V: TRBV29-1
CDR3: CSVARPGLAGHNEQFF
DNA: TGCAGCGTTGCGCGCCCGGGACTAGCGGGCCACAATGAGCAGTTCTTC

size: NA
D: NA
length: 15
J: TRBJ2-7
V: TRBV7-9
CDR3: CASSYSGIQAGEQYF
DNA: TGTGCCAGCAGCTATAGTGGGATACAGGCGGGCGAGCAGTACTTC

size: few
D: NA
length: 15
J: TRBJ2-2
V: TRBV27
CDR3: CASTQRALNTGELFF
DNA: TGTGCCAGCACCCAAAGGGCCCTTAACACCGGGGAGCTGTTTTTT

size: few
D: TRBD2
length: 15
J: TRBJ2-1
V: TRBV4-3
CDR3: CASSPSGVSYNEQFF
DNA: TGCGCCAGCAGCCCTAGCGGGGTCTCCTACAATGAGCAGTTCTTC

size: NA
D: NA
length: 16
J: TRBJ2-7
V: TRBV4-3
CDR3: CASSQARGTRPYEQYF
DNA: TGCGCCAGCAGCCAAGCTCGCGGGACCCGTCCCTACGAGCAGTACTTC

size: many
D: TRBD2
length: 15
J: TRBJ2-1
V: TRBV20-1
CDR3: CSATPASGRDNEQFF
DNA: TGCAGTGCTACCCCTGCGAGCGGGAGGGATAATGAGCAGTTCTTC

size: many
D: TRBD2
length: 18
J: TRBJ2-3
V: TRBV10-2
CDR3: CASSEMWVTSGSSDTQYF
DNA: TGCGCCAGCAGTGAGATGTGGGTAACTAGCGGGAGTTCAGATACGCAGTATTTT